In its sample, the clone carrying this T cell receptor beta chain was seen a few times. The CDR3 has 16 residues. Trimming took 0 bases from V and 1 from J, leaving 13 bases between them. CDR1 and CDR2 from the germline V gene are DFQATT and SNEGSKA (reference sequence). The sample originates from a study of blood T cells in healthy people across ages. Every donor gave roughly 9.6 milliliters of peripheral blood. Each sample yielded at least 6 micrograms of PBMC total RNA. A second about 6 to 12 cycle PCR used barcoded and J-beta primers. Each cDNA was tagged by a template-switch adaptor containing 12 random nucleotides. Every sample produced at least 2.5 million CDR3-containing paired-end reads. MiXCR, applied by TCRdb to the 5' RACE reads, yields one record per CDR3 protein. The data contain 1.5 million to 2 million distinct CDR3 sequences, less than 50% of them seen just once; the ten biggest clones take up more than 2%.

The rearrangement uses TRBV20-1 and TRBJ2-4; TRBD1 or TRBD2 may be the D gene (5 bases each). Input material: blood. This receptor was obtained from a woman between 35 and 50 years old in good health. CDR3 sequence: CSARDMGTMAKNIQYF. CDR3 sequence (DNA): TGCAGTGCTAGAGATATGGGGACGATGGCCAAAAACATTCAGTACTTC.